In this sample, the clone carrying this TCR beta chain turned up many times. A single record per CDR3 protein comes from TCRdb applying MiXCR to the 5' RACE reads. The table records under 400,000 distinct CDR3 sequences, approximately 10% of them present only once. These data originate in a study of T cells after yellow fever vaccination. Trimming removed 4 bases from V and 2 bases from J, with 15 bases in between. This CDR3 region has 15 residues. The V gene's germline CDR1 is SGHRS and CDR2 YFSETQ. The V gene is TRBV5-1, the J gene TRBJ2-5; possibly TRBD1 for D (5 bases). The sequences come from PBMCs, collected on the day of the first yellow fever vaccination. This TCR derives from a man aged 18 to 35 who received the YFV17D yellow fever vaccine. CDR3 DNA sequence: TGCGCCAGCAGCCGGAGCGTGACAGAGCAAGAGACCCAGTACTTC. It yields the protein CASSRSVTEQETQYF.